Reported below is one TCR beta chain. No cognate antigen has been identified for it. No much larger clone is present one base from it, and per-base qualities are unavailable. Whole blood was collected in K2EDTA tubes by collaborating institutions according to the institutions' own protocols. Collaborator samples were shipped for TCRbeta analysis as frozen whole blood, isolated PBMCs, or DNA extracted from either sample type. The sample is drawn from a study of blood T cell repertoires in COVID-19 (dated by TCRdb to 2020 to 2022). Looking at the study overall: Collaborator samples came from the United States, Italy and Spain and covered acute and convalescent phases of COVID-19. The material from the prospective study consisted of cDNA or gDNA derived from T cells, B-cell-depleted T cells, or PBMCs. The dataset comprised deeply sampled blood TCRbeta repertoires from subjects exposed to, actively infected with, or recovered from COVID-19. The repertoires were released in a freely available public database intended as a resource for research on the immune response to SARS-CoV-2. The samples were drawn from two sources: the first 160 participants of the ongoing ImmuneRACE study, and 1,000 to 1,500 subjects contributed by 6 global collaborators. A de-identified subject ID, COVID-19 status, age in years and sex were almost always included in the sample metadata. Where HLA class I and class II types were available, the types were taken from metadata supplied by the sample provider, not from assay-based typing. What the work shows at the level of the full study, not this receptor alone: The amount of clinical and demographic metadata varied by source and participant and was provided uncurated.

TCRbeta CDR3 regions were amplified from genomic DNA using the immunoSEQ Assay, a bias-controlled multiplex PCR. Per the authors' processing: The number of nucleated cells in each sample was estimated from the amplification of reference gene primers within the assay. To quantify the absolute abundance of each unique TCRbeta CDR3 rearrangement, sequence reads were collapsed and filtered. For each sample, productive Simpson clonality was calculated by taking the square root of Simpson's diversity index across productive rearrangements. TCRdb re-hosts the immuneACCESS table, in-frame sequences only. Its copies lack some clones; in the studies checked, an unresolved V gene accounts for under half of them, and the cause for the rest is not known. The V and J calls and clone size are taken from that table; D and trimming were inferred from the DNA. Counted in this sample were over 110,000 clones; approximately 88% of them appeared once. The top ten constitute 28% of the sample.

Trimming takes 0 bases off V and 4 bases off J; junction bases not matched to a gene: 4. CDR1 SGHVS and CDR2 FNYEAQ are derived from the germline V gene. The CDR3 covers 16 residues, taking in both the cysteine and the phenylalanine. This entry keeps only the CDR3 DNA: 48 bases, framed from base 1. This TCR was recovered from a human donor in a cohort sampled during active COVID-19. Rearrangement joined TRBV7-6 to TRBJ2-7; 12 bases in the junction line up with TRBD2. The sequenced sample consisted of peripheral blood. The DNA reads TGTGCCAGCAGCTTAGCCCCACTAGCGGGGGGTTACGAGCAGTACTTC. Translated, it reads CASSLAPLAGGYEQYF.